The sample holds a few counts of the clone carrying this T cell receptor (beta chain). Its antigen is undetermined. These data are taken from a study of beta chain features in type 1 diabetes. The overall study: All samples combined gave 107,917,701 sorted cells for examination. Notes on the study in general: All four CD4+ subsets from Type 1 diabetes patients carried moderately but significantly shorter TCRB CDR3s.

Expressed TCRB transcripts were sequenced because the entire RNA isolate underwent reverse transcription. Here immunoSEQ multiplex PCR was the method, and the copy in TCRdb shows in-frame clones only, minus some. The sample includes under 150,000 clones, about 7% of them seen just once. The sequence derives from a woman aged 25-40 years in good health. The specimen sequenced was central memory CD4+ T cells from blood.

The CDR3, as DNA: TGTGCCAGCAGCCCCCGGGAGGGCACATGGAGGGAGACCCAGTACTTC. It yields the protein CASSPREGTWRETQYF. The gene calls are TRBV4-2 and TRBJ2-5, with 8 positions matching TRBD2. The CDR3 is 16 amino acids. Trimming took 4 bases from V and 5 from J; bases not matched to a gene: 12. Germline values: CDR1 LGHNA, CDR2 YNFKEQ.